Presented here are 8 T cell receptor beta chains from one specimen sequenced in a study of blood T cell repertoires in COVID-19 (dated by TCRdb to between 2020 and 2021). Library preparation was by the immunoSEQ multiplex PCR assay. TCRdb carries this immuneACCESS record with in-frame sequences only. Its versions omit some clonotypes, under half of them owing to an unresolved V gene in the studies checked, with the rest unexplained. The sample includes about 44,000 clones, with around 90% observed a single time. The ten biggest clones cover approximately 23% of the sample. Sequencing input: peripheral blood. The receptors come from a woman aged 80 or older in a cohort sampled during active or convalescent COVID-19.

This CDR3 is CASTQTGGSTDTQYF. The CDR3, as DNA: TGTGCCAGCACCCAGACAGGGGGCAGCACAGATACGCAGTATTTT. J is TRBJ2-3 and V is TRBV9; TRBD1 aligns across 10 bases. J gave up 0 bases and V 6 bases, and 4 bases lay outside the gene matches. Per germline, CDR1 SGDLS and CDR2 YYNGEE. CDR3 size: 15 residues.

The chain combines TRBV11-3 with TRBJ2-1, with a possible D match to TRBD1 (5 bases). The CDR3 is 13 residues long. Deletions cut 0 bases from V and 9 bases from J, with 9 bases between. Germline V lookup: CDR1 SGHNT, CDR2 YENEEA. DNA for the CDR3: TGTGCCAGCAGCTTAGATACCAGGGTTGAGCAGTTCTTC. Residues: CASSLDTRVEQFF.

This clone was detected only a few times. The CDR3 DNA is TGTGCCAGCAGCGGACTAGCTAACTATGGCTACACCTTC. Translation gives CASSGLANYGYTF. The chain recombines TRBV3-1 (or the pseudogene TRBV3-2) with TRBJ1-2; no clear D gene. Deletions cut 5 bases from V and 0 bases from J, with 7 bases between. The CDR3 loop spans 13 amino acids. Germline-derived CDR1 and CDR2 are LGHDT and YNNKEL (reference sequence).

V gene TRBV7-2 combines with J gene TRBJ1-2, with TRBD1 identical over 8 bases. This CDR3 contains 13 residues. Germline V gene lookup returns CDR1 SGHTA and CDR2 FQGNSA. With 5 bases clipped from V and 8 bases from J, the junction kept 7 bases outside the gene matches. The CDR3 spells CASSPGQGLGYTF. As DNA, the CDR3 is TGTGCCAGCAGCCCTGGACAGGGCCTAGGCTACACCTTC.

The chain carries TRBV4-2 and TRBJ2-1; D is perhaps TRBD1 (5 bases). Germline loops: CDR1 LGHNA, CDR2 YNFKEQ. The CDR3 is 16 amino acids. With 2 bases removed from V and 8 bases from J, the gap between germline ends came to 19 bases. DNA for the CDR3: TGTGCCAGCAGCCAAAGCCCCGCCAGGGTTACGGATGAGCAGTTCTTC. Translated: CASSQSPARVTDEQFF.

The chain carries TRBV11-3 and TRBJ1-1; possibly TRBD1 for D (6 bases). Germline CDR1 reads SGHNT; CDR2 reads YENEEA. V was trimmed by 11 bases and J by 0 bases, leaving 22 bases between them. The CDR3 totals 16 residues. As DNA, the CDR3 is TGTGCCCGACGCAGGGGCCCGCCAGTCTTGAACACTGAAGCTTTCTTT. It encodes CARRRGPPVLNTEAFF.

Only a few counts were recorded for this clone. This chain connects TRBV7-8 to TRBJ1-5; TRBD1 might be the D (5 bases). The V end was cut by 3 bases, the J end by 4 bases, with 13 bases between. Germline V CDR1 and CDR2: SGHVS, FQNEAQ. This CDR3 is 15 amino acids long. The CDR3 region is CASSFGAQTNQPQHF. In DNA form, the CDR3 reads TGTGCCAGCAGCTTTGGGGCGCAGACAAATCAGCCCCAGCATTTT. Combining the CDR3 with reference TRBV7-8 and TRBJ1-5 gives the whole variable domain GAGVSQSPRYKVAKRGQDVALRCDPISGHVSLFWYQQALGQGPEFLTYFQNEAQLDKSGLPSDRFFAERPEGSVSTLKIQRTQQEDSAVYLCASSFGAQTNQPQHFGDGTRLSIL.

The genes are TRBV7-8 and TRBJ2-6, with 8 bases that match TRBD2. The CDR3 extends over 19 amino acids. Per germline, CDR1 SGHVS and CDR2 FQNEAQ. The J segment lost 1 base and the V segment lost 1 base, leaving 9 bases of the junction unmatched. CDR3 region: CASSLGPGGPGSGANVLTF. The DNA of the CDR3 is TGTGCCAGCAGCTTAGGGCCGGGGGGGCCCGGATCTGGGGCCAACGTCCTGACTTTC.